A selection of T cell receptor beta chains follows, all from one sample in a study of beta chain features in type 1 diabetes. TCRdb's copy holds only in-frame clones and misses some; the assay was immunoSEQ multiplex PCR. The repertoire holds hundreds of thousands of clones, roughly a sixth seen once, with 0.093% in the top ten. Sequencing was performed on naive CD4+ T cells from blood. The receptors originated from a man between 18 and 35 years old in good health. CDR3s include the opening cysteine and the closing phenylalanine or tryptophan. Each record gives: clone size, V gene, D gene, J gene, CDR3 protein, CDR3 DNA. A D gene is named only where the DNA matches it firmly. The listing skips clone size in some rows; elsewhere it reads once, few, many or a size class.

few	TRBV28	TRBD1	TRBJ1-5	CASSPQTGGHQPQHF	TGTGCCAGCAGTCCCCAGACAGGGGGCCATCAGCCCCAGCATTTT
.	TRBV7-8	.	TRBJ2-3	CASSLGRADTQYF	TGTGCCAGCAGCTTGGGCAGAGCAGATACGCAGTATTTT
.	TRBV9	.	TRBJ2-5	CASSVGQKETQYF	TGTGCCAGCAGCGTAGGGCAGAAAGAGACCCAGTACTTC
few	TRBV18	.	TRBJ2-7	CASSNSYEQYF	TGTGCCAGCTCAAACTCCTACGAGCAGTACTTC
.	TRBV4-3	.	TRBJ1-2	CASSQDGGYTF	TGCGCCAGCAGCCAAGATGGCGGCTACACCTTC
.	TRBV15	.	TRBJ2-2	CATSRDQRYTGELFF	TGTGCCACCAGCAGAGATCAGCGGTACACCGGGGAGCTGTTTTTT
few	TRBV27	TRBD1	TRBJ1-5	CASSSGGNRGQPQHF	TGTGCCAGCAGCTCAGGGGGGAATCGCGGTCAGCCCCAGCATTTT
.	TRBV7-2	TRBD2	TRBJ2-1	CASSFFSGLAGGSNEQFF	TGTGCCAGCAGCTTCTTTTCAGGACTAGCGGGGGGGTCAAATGAGCAGTTCTTC
few	TRBV4-3	.	TRBJ1-6	CASSQGTAVISPLHF	TGCGCCAGCAGCCAAGGGACAGCGGTAATTTCACCCCTCCACTTT
few	TRBV7-9	TRBD1	TRBJ1-5	CASSSRQGIEGNQPQHF	TGTGCCAGCAGCTCACGACAGGGGATTGAAGGCAATCAGCCCCAGCATTTT
few	TRBV29-1	TRBD1	TRBJ2-5	CSTRDRRQRETQYF	TGCAGCACTCGGGACAGGAGGCAGCGGGAGACCCAGTACTTC
few	TRBV4-1	.	TRBJ2-3	CASSQGGAGSLRADTQYF	TGCGCCAGCAGCCAAGGAGGCGCCGGCAGCCTGAGGGCAGATACGCAGTATTTT
.	TRBV28	TRBD1	TRBJ2-6	CASSITGAGANVLTF	TGTGCCAGCAGTATTACAGGGGCTGGGGCCAACGTCCTGACTTTC
few	TRBV5-4	.	TRBJ1-4	CASSLDSHNEKLFF	TGTGCCAGCAGCTTGGACAGTCATAATGAAAAACTGTTTTTT
.	TRBV7-3	TRBD1	TRBJ1-6	CASSVQGNNSPLHF	TGTGCCAGCAGCGTACAGGGGAATAATTCACCCCTCCACTTT
few	TRBV7-2	TRBD1	TRBJ1-2	CASSPDRDYGYTF	TGTGCCAGCAGCCCGGACAGGGACTATGGCTACACCTTC
.	TRBV4-2	.	TRBJ2-5	CASSPRGSKPTEETQYF	TGTGCCAGCAGCCCGCGAGGGAGCAAACCAACAGAAGAGACCCAGTACTTC
.	TRBV7-2	.	TRBJ1-6	CASSLTAYNSPLHF	TGTGCCAGCAGCCTCACAGCGTACAATTCACCCCTCCACTTT
few	TRBV10-3	.	TRBJ2-1	CAISGLNEQFF	TGTGCCATTTCGGGCCTTAATGAGCAGTTCTTC
few	TRBV29-1	TRBD1	TRBJ1-4	CSARQGWAEKLFF	TGCAGCGCCCGACAGGGGTGGGCTGAAAAACTGTTTTTT
few	TRBV29-1	.	TRBJ2-7	CSVELAAEQYF	TGCAGCGTTGAATTGGCGGCGGAGCAGTACTTC
.	TRBV7-2	.	TRBJ1-2	CASSLVGQGGGYTF	TGTGCCAGCAGCCTAGTTGGGCAGGGCGGAGGCTACACCTTC